This T cell receptor beta chain comes out of a study of blood T cells in healthy people across ages. Regarding the study as a whole: Naive T cell percentage showed a strong correlation with the diversity of TCR beta. Conclusively comparing naive with antigen-experienced cells was impossible with unsorted PBMCs.

Trimming stripped 2 bases from V and 3 bases from J, with 8 bases between. CDR1 and CDR2 (germline): SGHRS, YFSETQ. The CDR3 runs to 13 residues. Together with a sample-barcoded 5' primer, a J-beta primer mix was included in a second PCR lasting roughly 6 to 12 cycles. Researchers report that a template-switch adaptor with 12 random nucleotides tagged each cDNA molecule. TCRdb used MiXCR to reprocess the 5' RACE reads, holding one entry per CDR3 protein. The profile shows about 1.4 million distinct CDR3 sequences, approximately 63% of them singletons. For this clonotype: The antigen is undetermined.

Sequencing used blood. This chain joins TRBV5-1 and TRBJ1-1, with D hard to call. The clonotype originates from a man younger than 35 in good health. The DNA of the CDR3 is TGCGCCAGCAGCTTAAGATCGGACACTGAAGCTTTCTTT. Protein sequence: CASSLRSDTEAFF.